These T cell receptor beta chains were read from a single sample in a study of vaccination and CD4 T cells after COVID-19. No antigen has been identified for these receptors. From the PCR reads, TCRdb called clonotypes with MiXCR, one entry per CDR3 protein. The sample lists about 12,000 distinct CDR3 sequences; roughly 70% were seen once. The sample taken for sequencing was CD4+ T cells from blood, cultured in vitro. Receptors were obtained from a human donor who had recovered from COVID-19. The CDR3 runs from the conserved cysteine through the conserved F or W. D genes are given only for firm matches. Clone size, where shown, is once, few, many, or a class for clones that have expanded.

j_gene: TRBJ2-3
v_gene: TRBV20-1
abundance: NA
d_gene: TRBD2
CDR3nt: TGCAGTGCCATGGGGACTAGCGGGAAGAAGTATACGCAGTATTTT
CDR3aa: CSAMGTSGKKYTQYF

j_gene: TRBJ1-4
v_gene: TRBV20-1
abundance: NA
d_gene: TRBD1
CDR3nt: TGCAGTGCAACAGCAGGGGGAACTAATGAAAAACTGTTTTTT
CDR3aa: CSATAGGTNEKLFF

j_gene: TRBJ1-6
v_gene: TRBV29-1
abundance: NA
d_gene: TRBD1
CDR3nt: TGCAGCGTTGTATTTGGACAGGCGAATTCACCCCTCCACTTT
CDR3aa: CSVVFGQANSPLHF

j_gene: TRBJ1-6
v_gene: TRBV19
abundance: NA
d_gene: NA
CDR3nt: TGTGCCAGTAGTGTCAGGGGTCTGAATTCACCCCTCCACTTT
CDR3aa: CASSVRGLNSPLHF

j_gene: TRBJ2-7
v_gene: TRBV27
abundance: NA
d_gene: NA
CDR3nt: TGTGCCAGCAGAGATGGCGTAGTTGGGACCTACGAGCAGTACTTC
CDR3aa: CASRDGVVGTYEQYF

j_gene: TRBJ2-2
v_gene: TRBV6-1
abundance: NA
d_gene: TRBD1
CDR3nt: TGTGCCAGCGGGGGGACAGGGGGCGCAATTACCGGGGAGCTGTTTTTT
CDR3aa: CASGGTGGAITGELFF

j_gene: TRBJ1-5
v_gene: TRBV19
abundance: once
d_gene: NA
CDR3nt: TGTGCCAGTAGTATCACAGGGACCAATCAGCCCCAGCATTTT
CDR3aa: CASSITGTNQPQHF

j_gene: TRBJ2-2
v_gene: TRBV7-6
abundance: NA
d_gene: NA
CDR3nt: TGTGCCAGCAGCTTAGTTTCCGGGGTCGACACCGGGGAGCTGTTTTTT
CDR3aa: CASSLVSGVDTGELFF

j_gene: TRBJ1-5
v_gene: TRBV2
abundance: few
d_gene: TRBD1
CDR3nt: TGTGCCAGCAGGTCTCAGGGGGCGCGCAGTCAGCCCCAGCATTTT
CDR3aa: CASRSQGARSQPQHF

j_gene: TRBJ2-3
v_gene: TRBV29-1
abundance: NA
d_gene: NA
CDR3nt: TGCAGCGTCGACCATTTTATGGATACGCAGTATTTT
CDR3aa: CSVDHFMDTQYF

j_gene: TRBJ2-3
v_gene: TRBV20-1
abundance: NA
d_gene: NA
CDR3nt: TGCAGTGCTAGAGATCGTATAGGCGTTTGGACTAGCACAGATACGCAGTATTTT
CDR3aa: CSARDRIGVWTSTDTQYF

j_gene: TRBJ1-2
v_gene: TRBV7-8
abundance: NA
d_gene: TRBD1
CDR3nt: TGTGCCAGCAGCAATCGAAGGACAGGATATGGCTACACCTTC
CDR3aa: CASSNRRTGYGYTF

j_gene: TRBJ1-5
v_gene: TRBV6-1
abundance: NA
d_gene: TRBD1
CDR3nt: TGTGCCAGCAGGTCAGCCCCGGGACAGCGATATCAGCCCCAGCATTTT
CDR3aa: CASRSAPGQRYQPQHF

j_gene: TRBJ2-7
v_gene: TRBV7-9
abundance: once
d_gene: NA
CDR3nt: TGTGCCAGCAGCTCCCACCGGGAGGAGCAGTACTTC
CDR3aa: CASSSHREEQYF

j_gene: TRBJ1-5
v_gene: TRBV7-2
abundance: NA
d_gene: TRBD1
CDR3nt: TGTGCCAGCAGCTTAGGGCCCCAGGGGGCTTATCAGCCCCAGCATTTT
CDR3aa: CASSLGPQGAYQPQHF

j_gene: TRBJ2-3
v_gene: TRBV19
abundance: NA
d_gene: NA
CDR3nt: TGTGCCAGTAGTGTCGGGGGAAAAAGCACAGATACGCAGTATTTT
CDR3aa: CASSVGGKSTDTQYF

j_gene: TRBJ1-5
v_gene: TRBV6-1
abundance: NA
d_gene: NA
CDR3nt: TGTGCCAGCAACAACGATGCAGGGATCAATCAGCCCCAGCATTTT
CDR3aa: CASNNDAGINQPQHF

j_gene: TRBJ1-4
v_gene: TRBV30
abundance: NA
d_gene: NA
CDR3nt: TGTGCCTGGAGTACCCCGGGAGGGCATAATGAAAAACTGTTTTTT
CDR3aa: CAWSTPGGHNEKLFF